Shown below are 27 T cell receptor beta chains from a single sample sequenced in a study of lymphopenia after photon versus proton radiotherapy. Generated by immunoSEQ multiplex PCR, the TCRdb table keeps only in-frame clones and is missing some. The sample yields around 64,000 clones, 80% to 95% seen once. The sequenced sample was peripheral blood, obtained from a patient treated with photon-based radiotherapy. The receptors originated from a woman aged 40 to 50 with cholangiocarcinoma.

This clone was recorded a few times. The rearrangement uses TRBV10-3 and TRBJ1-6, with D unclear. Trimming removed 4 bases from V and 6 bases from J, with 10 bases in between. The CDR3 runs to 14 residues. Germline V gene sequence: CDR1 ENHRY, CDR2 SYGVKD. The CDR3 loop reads CAISVDGPNSPLHF. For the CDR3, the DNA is TGTGCCATCAGTGTGGATGGGCCTAATTCACCCCTCCACTTT.

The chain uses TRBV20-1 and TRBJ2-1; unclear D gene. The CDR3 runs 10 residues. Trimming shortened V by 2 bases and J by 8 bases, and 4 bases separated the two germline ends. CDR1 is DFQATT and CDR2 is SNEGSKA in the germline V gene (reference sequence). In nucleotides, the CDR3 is TGCAGTGCTAGAAGAGATGAGCAGTTCTTC. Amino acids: CSARRDEQFF.

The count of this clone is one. CDR3 amino acids: CATSRGGSNQPQHF. CDR3 coding DNA: TGTGCCACCAGCAGAGGAGGGAGCAATCAGCCCCAGCATTTT. The chain carries TRBV15 and TRBJ1-5; D is ambiguous. CDR3 length: 14 residues. Trimming removed 1 base at V and 1 base at J, with 5 bases between. CDR1 and CDR2 from the germline V gene are LNHNV and YYDKDF (reference sequence).

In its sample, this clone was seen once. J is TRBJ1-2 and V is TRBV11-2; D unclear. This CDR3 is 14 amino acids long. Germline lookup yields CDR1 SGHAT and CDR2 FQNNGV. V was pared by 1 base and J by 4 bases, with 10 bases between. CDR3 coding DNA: TGTGCCAGCAGCTTAGCATCCGCCCTCTATGGCTACACCTTC. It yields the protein CASSLASALYGYTF.

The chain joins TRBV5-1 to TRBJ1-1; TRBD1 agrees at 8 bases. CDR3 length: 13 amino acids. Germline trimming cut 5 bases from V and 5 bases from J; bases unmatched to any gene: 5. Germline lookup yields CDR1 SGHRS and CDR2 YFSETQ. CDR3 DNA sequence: TGCGCCAGCAGGACAGGGGATGGAACTGAAGCTTTCTTT. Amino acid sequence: CASRTGDGTEAFF.

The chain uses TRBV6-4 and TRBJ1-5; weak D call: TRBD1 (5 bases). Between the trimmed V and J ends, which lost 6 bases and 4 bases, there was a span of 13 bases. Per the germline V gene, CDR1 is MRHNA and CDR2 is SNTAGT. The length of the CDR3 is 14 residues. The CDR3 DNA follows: TGTGCCAGCAGGTCCGGGACCGAAAATCAGCCCCAGCATTTT. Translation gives CASRSGTENQPQHF.

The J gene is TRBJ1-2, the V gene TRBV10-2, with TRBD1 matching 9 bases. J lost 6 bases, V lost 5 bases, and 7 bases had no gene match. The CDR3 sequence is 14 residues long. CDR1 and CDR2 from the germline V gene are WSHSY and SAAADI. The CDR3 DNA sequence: TGCGCCAGCAGTTCCCAGGGACAGGGCAATGGCTACACCTTC. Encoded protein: CASSSQGQGNGYTF.

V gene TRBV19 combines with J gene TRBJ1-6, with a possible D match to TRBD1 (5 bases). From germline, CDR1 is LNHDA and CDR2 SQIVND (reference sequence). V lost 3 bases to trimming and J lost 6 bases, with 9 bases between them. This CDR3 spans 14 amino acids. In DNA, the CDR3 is TGTGCCAGTAGTATGGGAGGGGTTAATTCACCCCTCCACTTT. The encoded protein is CASSMGGVNSPLHF. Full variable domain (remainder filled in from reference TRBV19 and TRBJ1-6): DGGITQSPKYLFRKEGQNVTLSCEQNLNHDAMYWYRQDPGQGLRLIYYSQIVNDFQKGDIAEGYSVSREKKESFPLTVTSAQKNPTAFYLCASSMGGVNSPLHFGNGTRLTVT.

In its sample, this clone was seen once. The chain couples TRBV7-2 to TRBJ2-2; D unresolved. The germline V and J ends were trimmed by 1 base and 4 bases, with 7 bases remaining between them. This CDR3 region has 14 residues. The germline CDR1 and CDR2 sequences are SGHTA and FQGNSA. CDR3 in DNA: TGTGCCAGCAGCTTAGAAGGGTTCACCGGGGAGCTGTTTTTT. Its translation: CASSLEGFTGELFF.

CDR3 in amino acids: CASTQEIGNDTF. DNA for the CDR3: TGCGCCAGCACCCAGGAGATAGGCAACGACACCTTC. V and J are TRBV23-1 and TRBJ1-2, with D hard to call. TRBV23-1 is an open reading frame whose function is uncertain. Between the trimmed V and J ends, which lost 7 bases and 12 bases, there was a span of 18 bases. CDR3 length: 12 residues.

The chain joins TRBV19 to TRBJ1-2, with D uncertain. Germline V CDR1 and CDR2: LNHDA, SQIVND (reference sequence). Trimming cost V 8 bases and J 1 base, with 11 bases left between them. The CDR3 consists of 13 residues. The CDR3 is CASFEVNNYGYTF. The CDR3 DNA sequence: TGTGCCAGTTTCGAAGTTAATAACTATGGCTACACCTTC.

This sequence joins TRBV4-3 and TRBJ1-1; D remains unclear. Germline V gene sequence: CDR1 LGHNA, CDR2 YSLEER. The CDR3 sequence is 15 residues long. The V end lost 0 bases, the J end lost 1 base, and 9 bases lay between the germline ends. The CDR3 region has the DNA TGCGCCAGCAGCCAAGATCCAGGCCCGAACACTGAAGCTTTCTTT. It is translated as CASSQDPGPNTEAFF.

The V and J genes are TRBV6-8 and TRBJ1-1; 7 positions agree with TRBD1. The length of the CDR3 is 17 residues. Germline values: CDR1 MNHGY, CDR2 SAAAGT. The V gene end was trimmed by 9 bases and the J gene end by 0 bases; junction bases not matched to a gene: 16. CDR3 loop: CARKNRDRVQMNTEAFF. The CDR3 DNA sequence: TGTGCCAGAAAAAACCGGGACAGAGTGCAAATGAACACTGAAGCTTTCTTT.

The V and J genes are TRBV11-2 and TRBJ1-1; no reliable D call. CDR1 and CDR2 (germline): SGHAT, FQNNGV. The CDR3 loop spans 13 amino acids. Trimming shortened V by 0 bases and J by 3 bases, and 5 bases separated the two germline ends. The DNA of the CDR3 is TGTGCCAGCAGCTTAGAGGAGCACACTGAAGCTTTCTTT. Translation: CASSLEEHTEAFF.

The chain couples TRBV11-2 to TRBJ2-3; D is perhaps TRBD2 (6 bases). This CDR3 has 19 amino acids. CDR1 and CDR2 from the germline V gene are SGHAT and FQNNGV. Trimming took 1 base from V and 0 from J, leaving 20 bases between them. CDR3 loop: CASSLVVAGTVTSTDTQYF. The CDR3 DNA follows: TGTGCCAGCAGCTTAGTGGTTGCGGGAACGGTGACTAGCACAGATACGCAGTATTTT.

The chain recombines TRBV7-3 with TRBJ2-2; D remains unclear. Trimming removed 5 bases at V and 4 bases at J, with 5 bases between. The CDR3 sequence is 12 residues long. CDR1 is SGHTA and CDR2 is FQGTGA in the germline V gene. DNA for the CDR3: TGTGCCAGCAGCCCGGCCACCGGGGAGCTGTTTTTT. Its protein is CASSPATGELFF.

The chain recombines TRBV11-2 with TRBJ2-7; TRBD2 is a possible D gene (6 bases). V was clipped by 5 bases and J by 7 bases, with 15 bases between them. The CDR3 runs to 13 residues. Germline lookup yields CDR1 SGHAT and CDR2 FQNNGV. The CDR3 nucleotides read TGTGCCAGCAGCCTTCTCGCGGCGGGGGAGCAGTACTTC. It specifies CASSLLAAGEQYF.

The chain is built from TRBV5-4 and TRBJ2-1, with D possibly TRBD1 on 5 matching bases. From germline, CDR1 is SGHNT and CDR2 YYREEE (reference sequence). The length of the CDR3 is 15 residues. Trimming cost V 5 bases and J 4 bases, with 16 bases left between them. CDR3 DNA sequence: TGTGCCAGCAGTTCTCCAGGGTCTCTTTACAATGAGCAGTTCTTC. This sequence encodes CASSSPGSLYNEQFF.

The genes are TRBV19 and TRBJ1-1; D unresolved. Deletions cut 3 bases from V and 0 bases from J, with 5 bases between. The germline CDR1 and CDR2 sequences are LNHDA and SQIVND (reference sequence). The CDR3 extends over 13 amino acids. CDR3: CASSMVLNTEAFF. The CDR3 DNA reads TGTGCCAGTAGTATGGTCCTGAACACTGAAGCTTTCTTT.

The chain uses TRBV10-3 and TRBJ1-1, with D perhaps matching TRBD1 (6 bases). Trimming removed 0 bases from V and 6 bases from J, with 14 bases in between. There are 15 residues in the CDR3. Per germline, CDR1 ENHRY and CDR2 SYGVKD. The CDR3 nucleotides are TGTGCCATCAGTGAGTCGCGGGCAGGGGTCCCTGAAGCTTTCTTT. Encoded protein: CAISESRAGVPEAFF.

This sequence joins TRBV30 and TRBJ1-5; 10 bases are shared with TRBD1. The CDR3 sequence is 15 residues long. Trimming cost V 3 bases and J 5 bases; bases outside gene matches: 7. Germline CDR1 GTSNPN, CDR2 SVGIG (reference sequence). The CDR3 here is CAWRFRDRGDQPQHF. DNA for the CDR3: TGTGCCTGGAGGTTCCGGGACAGGGGTGATCAGCCCCAGCATTTT.

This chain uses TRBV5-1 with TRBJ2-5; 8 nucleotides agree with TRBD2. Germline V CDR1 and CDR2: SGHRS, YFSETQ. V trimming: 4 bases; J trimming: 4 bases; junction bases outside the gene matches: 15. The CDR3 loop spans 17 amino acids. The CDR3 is CASSPARTSPSGETQYF. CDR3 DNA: TGCGCCAGCAGCCCCGCCCGGACTAGCCCATCGGGAGAGACCCAGTACTTC.

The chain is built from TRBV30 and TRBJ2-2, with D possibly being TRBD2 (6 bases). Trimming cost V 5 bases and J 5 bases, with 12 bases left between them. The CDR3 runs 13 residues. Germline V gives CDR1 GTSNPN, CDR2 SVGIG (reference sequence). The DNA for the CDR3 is TGTGCCTGGCAAGGGGACTTTACCGGGGAGCTGTTTTTT. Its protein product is CAWQGDFTGELFF.

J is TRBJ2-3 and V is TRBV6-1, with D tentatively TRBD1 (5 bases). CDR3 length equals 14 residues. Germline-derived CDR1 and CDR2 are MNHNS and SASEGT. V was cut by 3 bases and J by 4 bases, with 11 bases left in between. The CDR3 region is CASSEGLKADTQYF. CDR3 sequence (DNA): TGTGCCAGCAGTGAGGGGCTAAAGGCAGATACGCAGTATTTT.

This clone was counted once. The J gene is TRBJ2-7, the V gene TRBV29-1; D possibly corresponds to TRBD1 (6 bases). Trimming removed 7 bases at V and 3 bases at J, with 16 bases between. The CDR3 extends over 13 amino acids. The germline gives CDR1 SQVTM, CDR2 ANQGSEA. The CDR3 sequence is CSGGGRGDYEQYF. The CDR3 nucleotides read TGCAGCGGAGGAGGCAGGGGCGACTACGAGCAGTACTTC.

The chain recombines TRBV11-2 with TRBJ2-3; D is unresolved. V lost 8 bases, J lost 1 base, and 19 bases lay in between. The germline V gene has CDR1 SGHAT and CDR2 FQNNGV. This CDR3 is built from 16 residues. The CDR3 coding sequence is TGTGCCAGCGGATCCCGGACGGCGGCAGGCACAGATACGCAGTATTTT. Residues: CASGSRTAAGTDTQYF.

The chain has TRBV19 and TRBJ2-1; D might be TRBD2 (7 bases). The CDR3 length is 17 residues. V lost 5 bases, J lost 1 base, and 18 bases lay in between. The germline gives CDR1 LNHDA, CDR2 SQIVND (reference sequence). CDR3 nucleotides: TGTGCCAGTAGTTTAGGGGGGAGGGCGGCGTCCTACAATGAGCAGTTCTTC. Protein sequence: CASSLGGRAASYNEQFF.